This T cell receptor beta chain is drawn from a study of blood T cell repertoires in COVID-19. Overall study: PBMCs, B-cell-depleted T cells, or T cells were the source of the cDNA or gDNA that made up the material.

Residents of about two dozen US areas, aged roughly 18 to 89 years, made up the participants. Profiling relied on immunoSEQ multiplex PCR, and the TCRdb table lists in-frame clones only, not all of them. The data show a few hundred thousand clones, with roughly 89% seen just once and 3.5% to 4.5% held by the top ten. Sequenced input: PBMCs or T cells enriched from blood (not recorded which). This receptor was taken from a woman aged 18 to 35 with acute COVID-19.

The CDR3 here is CASSLSGRTGELFF. The CDR3 region has the DNA TGCGCCAGCAGCCTTAGCGGGAGAACCGGGGAGCTGTTTTTT. The chain carries TRBV5-1 and TRBJ2-2; TRBD2 matches 9 bases. Germline values: CDR1 SGHRS, CDR2 YFSETQ. The ends lost 4 bases at V and 5 bases at J; junction bases unmatched: 3. CDR3 length equals 14 residues.